The T cell receptor beta chain under discussion was sequenced for a study of graft-versus-host responses after intestinal transplantation. Background on the study: Those transplanted obtained multivisceral, liver-intestinal, or isolated intestinal grafts. For approximately three years after anti-thymocyte globulin induction, all recipients took tacrolimus and steroids.

In regard to this clone: What it recognizes is unknown.

V lost 6 bases to trimming and J lost 6 bases, with 18 bases between them. This CDR3 is 15 amino acids long. Looked up from germline, CDR1 is MNHEY and CDR2 is SVGAGI. General observations from the study: Peak GvH clone levels in circulation were associated with early post-transplant HvG declines.

The repertoire was sequenced with immunoSEQ multiplex PCR; TCRdb's copy has only in-frame clones and lacks some. The sample consists of around 93,000 clones, just over 90% of them appearing once. The origin of this receptor is a human donor who received an intestinal transplant. The source material was unstimulated CD8+ T cells sorted from spleen or lymph node cells, sampled before intestinal transplant. This chain uses TRBV6-5 with TRBJ2-1; D may correspond to TRBD1 or TRBD2 (5 bases each). The CDR3 nucleotides are TGTGCCAGCAGCACCTACCCTCCGGGGCCCAATGAGCAGTTCTTC. Its translation is CASSTYPPGPNEQFF.